This TCR beta chain originates from a study of CD8 T cells in ankylosing spondylitis (TCRdb year 2017). Background on the whole study: To find TCR variants linked to disease, the study profiled T cell receptor beta repertoires in ankylosing spondylitis patients and healthy donors. The whole study cohort included 85 to 120 healthy donors and under 30 ankylosing spondylitis patients. Peripheral blood was sampled, and synovial fluid was also collected from ankylosing spondylitis patients. Results the study describes overall, beyond this receptor: Significant enrichment of the disease-linked clones was reported in matched synovial fluid samples from ankylosing spondylitis patients. Some motif variants had previously been reported in the synovial fluid and blood of reactive arthritis patients, which suggests shared mechanisms of disease initiation. The disease-linked clones showed a CD8+ phenotype and occurred at relatively low frequencies in peripheral blood. A TCR beta motif of eight highly homologous amino acid variants appeared characteristic of blood from ankylosing spondylitis patients.

Reads for this sample came from an Illumina HiSeq 2500. Quantitative 5'-RACE with molecular barcodes was used to prepare TCR beta libraries. In the authors' own workflow: A new computational method, built on a probabilistic model of VDJ rearrangement, was used to identify disease-linked TCR variants. TCRdb trimmed public reads at Q25 via fastp, called clones via MiXCR and kept in-frame beta chains. Entries that share a CDR3 protein sequence are merged under the most common genes and DNA. The V and J calls, along with clone size, are taken from TCRdb and not from the paper's own processing. For this sample the table gives some 220,000 distinct CDR3 sequences, of which 5.5% to 7.5% were detected only once. The top ten constitute 14% of the sample. The CDR3, from cysteine to phenylalanine, totals 18 residues. The CDR3 DNA has 54 bases and is translated from base 1. The junction shows trimming of 1 base on V and 0 bases on J, and the gene matches do not reach 9 bases of it. CDR1 and CDR2 were assigned from the germline V gene as MNHNS and SASEGT.

With regard to this clonotype: It has no known antigen specificity. Base qualities are not provided; no much larger clone lies one nucleotide away.

The sequencing input was blood, either unsorted or a sorted T cell fraction (not recorded which). The sequence is built from TRBV6-1 and TRBJ2-1; 7 bases in the middle match TRBD2. The receptor's source is a male donor with ankylosing spondylitis. The CDR3 protein is CASSEVGAGSLSYNEQFF. The bases are TGTGCCAGCAGTGAAGTTGGAGCGGGATCCCTCTCCTACAATGAGCAGTTCTTC.